These T cell receptor beta chains were read from a single sample in a study of regulatory T cells in long-lasting Graves disease. TCRdb reprocessed the multiplex PCR reads with MiXCR, giving one entry per CDR3 protein. Of nearly 350,000 distinct CDR3 sequences listed, around a fifth are singletons. Sequencing was performed on peripheral blood mononuclear cells (PBMCs), taken when the disease was refractory, from a patient treated with antithyroid drugs. The receptors were gathered from a female donor with Graves disease. CDR3s include the opening cysteine and the closing phenylalanine or tryptophan. D genes are given only for firm matches. The listing skips clone size in some rows; elsewhere it reads once, few, many or a size class.

CDR3 protein	CDR3 DNA	J gene	clone size	D gene	V gene
CASSLESLFNEQFF	TGTGCCAGCAGCTTAGAGTCTCTATTCAATGAGCAGTTCTTC	TRBJ2-1	many	-	TRBV7-2
CASSLQANSYNEQFF	TGTGCCAGCAGTTTACAAGCGAACTCCTACAATGAGCAGTTCTTC	TRBJ2-1	-	-	TRBV28
CAWSGQGEETQYF	TGTGCCTGGAGTGGACAGGGGGAAGAGACCCAGTACTTC	TRBJ2-5	many	TRBD1	TRBV30
CSARVQGAREQYF	TGCAGTGCTAGAGTACAGGGGGCAAGGGAGCAGTACTTC	TRBJ2-7	many	TRBD1	TRBV20-1
CARGAQGGTEAFF	TGTGCCCGAGGGGCACAGGGCGGCACTGAAGCTTTCTTT	TRBJ1-1	many	-	TRBV2
CASSPSSQPQHF	TGTGCCAGCTCACCCTCTTCTCAGCCCCAGCATTTT	TRBJ1-5	-	-	TRBV18
CASSYGNRVLTEAFF	TGTGCCAGCAGTTACGGAAACAGGGTTTTGACTGAAGCTTTCTTT	TRBJ1-1	many	-	TRBV6-5
CASSYWVTGVETQYF	TGTGCCAGCAGTTACTGGGTAACAGGGGTAGAGACCCAGTACTTC	TRBJ2-5	many	TRBD1	TRBV6-2/TRBV6-3
CASSLEPSGGETQYF	TGTGCCAGCAGCTTGGAGCCAAGCGGGGGGGAGACCCAGTACTTC	TRBJ2-5	many	TRBD2	TRBV5-4
CSAGSGGNQPQHF	TGCAGTGCCGGCAGTGGGGGCAATCAGCCCCAGCATTTT	TRBJ1-5	few	-	TRBV20-1
CASSNGHYGYTF	TGTGCCAGCAGTAATGGGCACTATGGCTACACCTTC	TRBJ1-2	many	-	TRBV12-3/TRBV12-4
CASRNLAGDGTDTQYF	TGTGCCAGCCGAAACCTAGCGGGAGACGGCACAGATACGCAGTATTTT	TRBJ2-3	-	TRBD2	TRBV7-3
CASSVDSGRGETQYF	TGTGCCAGCAGCGTAGATAGCGGGAGGGGGGAGACCCAGTACTTC	TRBJ2-5	many	TRBD2	TRBV9
CASSSGVDTGELFF	TGTGCCAGCAGCAGTGGGGTTGACACCGGGGAGCTGTTTTTT	TRBJ2-2	many	-	TRBV2
CASSYMESYEQYF	TGTGCCAGCAGTTACATGGAGTCCTACGAGCAGTACTTC	TRBJ2-7	many	-	TRBV6-2/TRBV6-3
CASSLLSWQAKNIQYF	TGTGCCAGCAGTTTATTAAGCTGGCAGGCCAAAAACATTCAGTACTTC	TRBJ2-4	few	-	TRBV28
CASSSVGGTNTEAFF	TGTGCCAGCAGCTCGGTCGGGGGGACGAACACTGAAGCTTTCTTT	TRBJ1-1	few	-	TRBV5-8
CASSQPGLAGERKQYF	TGCGCCAGCAGCCAACCGGGACTAGCGGGGGAGCGGAAGCAGTACTTC	TRBJ2-7	many	TRBD2	TRBV4-1
CASSLGVASTGELFF	TGTGCCAGCAGCTTAGGAGTAGCTAGCACCGGGGAGCTGTTTTTT	TRBJ2-2	few	-	TRBV11-2
CASSRGSNSNQPQHF	TGTGCCAGCAGCCGAGGGTCGAATAGCAATCAGCCCCAGCATTTT	TRBJ1-5	many	-	TRBV2
CATAISAGVGTGELFF	TGTGCCACAGCCATCTCGGCGGGGGTGGGGACCGGGGAGCTGTTTTTT	TRBJ2-2	-	TRBD2	TRBV6-4
CASSPSGTHNEQFF	TGTGCTAGCAGCCCCTCCGGGACTCACAATGAGCAGTTCTTC	TRBJ2-1	-	-	TRBV7-7
CASTLTTGDYTF	TGTGCCAGCACTCTAACGACAGGGGACTACACCTTC	TRBJ1-2	many	TRBD1	TRBV13
CASSPQDREAFF	TGTGCCAGCAGCCCCCAAGATAGGGAAGCTTTCTTT	TRBJ1-1	many	-	TRBV5-5
CAWATGTGFNEAFF	TGTGCCTGGGCCACCGGGACAGGCTTTAATGAAGCTTTCTTT	TRBJ1-1	-	TRBD1	TRBV30
CASSQAAGEPYGYTF	TGTGCCAGCAGCCAAGCGGCGGGGGAACCCTATGGCTACACCTTC	TRBJ1-2	-	-	TRBV3-1
CASRTGGGNQPQHF	TGTGCCAGCAGAACAGGGGGCGGCAATCAGCCCCAGCATTTT	TRBJ1-5	many	TRBD1	TRBV19
CASSQGGAIYNSPLHF	TGTGCCAGCAGCCAAGGCGGGGCTATCTATAATTCACCCCTCCACTTT	TRBJ1-6	-	-	TRBV3-1
CAWSVVGSGVSAKNIQYF	TGTGCCTGGAGTGTGGTTGGTAGCGGGGTTTCGGCCAAAAACATTCAGTACTTC	TRBJ2-4	few	TRBD2	TRBV30
CASSIDRAWNGYTF	TGTGCCAGTAGTATAGATCGAGCCTGGAATGGCTACACCTTC	TRBJ1-2	few	-	TRBV19
CASSQRWEEKQYF	TGCGCCAGCAGCCAGCGGTGGGAGGAGAAACAGTACTTC	TRBJ2-5	-	-	TRBV4-1
CASSLASGSSYEQYF	TGTGCCAGCAGCTTAGCCTCCGGGAGCTCCTACGAGCAGTACTTC	TRBJ2-7	many	-	TRBV27
CASSQHSGTNEQYF	TGTGCCAGCAGCCAACATAGCGGGACCAACGAGCAGTACTTC	TRBJ2-7	many	TRBD2	TRBV3-1
CASSQARTQTGSSYEQYF	TGCGCCAGCAGCCAAGCCAGAACCCAGACAGGGAGCTCCTACGAGCAGTACTTC	TRBJ2-7	few	TRBD1	TRBV4-1